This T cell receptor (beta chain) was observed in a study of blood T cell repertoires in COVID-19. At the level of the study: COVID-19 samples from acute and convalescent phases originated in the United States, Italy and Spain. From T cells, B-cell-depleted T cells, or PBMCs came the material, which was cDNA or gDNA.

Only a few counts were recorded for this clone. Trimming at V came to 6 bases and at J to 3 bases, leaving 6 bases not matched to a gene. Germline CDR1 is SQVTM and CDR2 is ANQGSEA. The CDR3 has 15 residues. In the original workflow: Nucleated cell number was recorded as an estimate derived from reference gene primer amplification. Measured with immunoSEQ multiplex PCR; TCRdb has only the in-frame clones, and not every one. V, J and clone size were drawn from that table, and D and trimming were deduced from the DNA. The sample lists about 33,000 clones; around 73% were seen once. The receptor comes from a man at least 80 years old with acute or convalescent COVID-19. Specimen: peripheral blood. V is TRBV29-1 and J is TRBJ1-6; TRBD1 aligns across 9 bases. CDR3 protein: CSVQTGQGYNSPLHF. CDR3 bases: TGCAGCGTACAAACGGGACAGGGCTATAATTCACCCCTCCACTTT.